This TCR beta chain was obtained from a study of OX40 agonist ivuxolimab in advanced cancers. For the wider study: The costimulatory receptor OX40 (CD134) was targeted by ivuxolimab, a fully human IgG2 agonistic monoclonal antibody. Intravenous ivuxolimab was administered to patients every 2 weeks at six dose levels: 0.01, 0.1, 0.3, 1.5, 3 and 10 mg/kg. Peripheral TCRbeta sequencing aimed to test whether ivuxolimab altered TCR sequence diversity and caused clonal T-cell expansion. The paper describes the monotherapy dose-escalation part (N of about 52 patients) of the phase I trial of ivuxolimab. In the dose-escalation cohort, roughly 80% of patients were male, and the mean age was around 60 years, with a range of about 23 to 90. Partial responses were achieved by three dose-escalation patients, of whom one had hepatocellular carcinoma and two had cutaneous melanoma. Of the 50 to 55 dose-escalation patients, hepatocellular carcinoma was present in approximately 20, melanoma in approximately 15, renal cell carcinoma in 9 and head and neck cancer in 9. Prior anti-PD-1, anti-PD-L1 or anti-CTLA-4 therapy was permitted, and checkpoint inhibitors had been received by around 40% of dose-escalation patients.

Here is what the overall study found, with its caveats: On average, CD8+ T cells showed more expanded clones than CD4+ T cells after ivuxolimab. Clonal expansion of both CD4+ and CD8+ blood T cells was observed from baseline to week 6 at doses 0.1 to 3.0 mg/kg. The antigen specificity of the clonally expanded peripheral T cells was not determined. Partial responders in the 0.1-3.0 mg/kg groups had among the lowest normalized peripheral clonal expansion, especially among CD8+ T cells. Low levels of normalized T-cell clonal expansion were also seen in some patients who did not respond.

Patients with autoimmune disease history or receiving systemic immunosuppression were excluded from the trial. Peripheral blood for TCR sequencing was collected from all dose cohorts at baseline, on cycle 4 day 1, and on cycle 7 day 1. Samples came from an open-label, multicenter, first-in-human phase I dose-escalation trial of ivuxolimab. Adults with locally advanced or metastatic melanoma, renal cell carcinoma, hepatocellular carcinoma or head and neck squamous cell carcinoma were enrolled in the trial. CD4+ and CD8+ T cells were sorted separately from peripheral blood before TCR sequencing. Comments on this clone: Its specific antigen is unknown. No much larger clone exists at a distance of one base, and base qualities are not known.

The V and J ends are trimmed by 2 bases and 4 bases, leaving 8 bases between them. The CDR3 measures 13 amino acids from cysteine to phenylalanine. The DNA shown is the 39-base CDR3, in frame from base 1. Via the germline V gene, CDR1 is MNHEY and CDR2 SVGAGI. Genomic DNA was isolated from the sorted cells so that the TCRbeta CDR3 region could be sequenced. The immunoSEQ Assay was used for sequencing of TCRbeta CDR3 regions. The table comes from immuneACCESS by way of TCRdb, which keeps in-frame sequences with V and J called. Part of the clones is missing from these tables; in studies checked, under half for an unresolved V gene and the rest for unknown reasons. This sample holds approximately 58,000 clones; 60% to 80% were observed only once. The ten largest clones add up to roughly 2.5% of the sample.

The sequence was obtained from an adult with an advanced solid tumor such as melanoma, head and neck, liver or kidney cancer. The chain was built from TRBV6-5 and TRBJ1-1; the D segment cannot be called with confidence. The sequencing used CD4+ or CD8+ T cells sorted from blood, collected in a trial of the OX40 agonist ivuxolimab. The DNA is as follows: TGTGCCAGCAGTTACCAGGCGAGCACTGAAGCTTTCTTT. Its coded protein is CASSYQASTEAFF.